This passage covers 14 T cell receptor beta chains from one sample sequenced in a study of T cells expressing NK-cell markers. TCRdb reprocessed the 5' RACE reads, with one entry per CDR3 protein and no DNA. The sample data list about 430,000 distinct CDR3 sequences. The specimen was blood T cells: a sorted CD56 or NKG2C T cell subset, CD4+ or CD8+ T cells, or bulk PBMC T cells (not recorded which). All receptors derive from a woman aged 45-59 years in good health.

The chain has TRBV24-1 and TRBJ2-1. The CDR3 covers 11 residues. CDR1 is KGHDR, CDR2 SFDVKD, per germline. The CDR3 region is CATSDLQGQFF.

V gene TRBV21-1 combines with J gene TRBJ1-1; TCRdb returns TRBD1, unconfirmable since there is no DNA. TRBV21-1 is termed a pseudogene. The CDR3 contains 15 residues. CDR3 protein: CASSKVGGGVTEAFF.

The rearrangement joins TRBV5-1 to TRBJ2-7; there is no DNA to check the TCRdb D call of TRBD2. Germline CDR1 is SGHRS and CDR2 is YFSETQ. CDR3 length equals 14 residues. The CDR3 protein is CASSLRGSRDEQYF.

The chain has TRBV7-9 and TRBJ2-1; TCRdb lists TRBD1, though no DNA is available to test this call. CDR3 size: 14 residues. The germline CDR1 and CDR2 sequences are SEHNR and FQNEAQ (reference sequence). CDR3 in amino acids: CASSNKGAENEQFF.

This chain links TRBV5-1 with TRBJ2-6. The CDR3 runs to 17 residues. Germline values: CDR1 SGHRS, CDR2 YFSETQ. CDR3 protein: CASSLVGVGSGANVLTF.

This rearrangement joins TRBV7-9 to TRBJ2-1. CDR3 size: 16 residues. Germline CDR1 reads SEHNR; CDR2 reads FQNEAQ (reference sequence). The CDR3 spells CASSATSTVVGVEQFF.

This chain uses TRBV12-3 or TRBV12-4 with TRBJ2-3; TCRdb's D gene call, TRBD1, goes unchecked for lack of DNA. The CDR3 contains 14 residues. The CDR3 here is CASSLRDFRDTQYF.

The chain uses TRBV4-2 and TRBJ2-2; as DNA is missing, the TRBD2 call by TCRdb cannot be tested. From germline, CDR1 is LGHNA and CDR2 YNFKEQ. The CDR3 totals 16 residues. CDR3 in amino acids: CASSQEPAVNTGELFF.

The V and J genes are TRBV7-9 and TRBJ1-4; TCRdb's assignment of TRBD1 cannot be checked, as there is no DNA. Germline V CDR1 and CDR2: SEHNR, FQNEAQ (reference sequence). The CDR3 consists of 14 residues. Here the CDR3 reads CASSSQGFGEKLFF.

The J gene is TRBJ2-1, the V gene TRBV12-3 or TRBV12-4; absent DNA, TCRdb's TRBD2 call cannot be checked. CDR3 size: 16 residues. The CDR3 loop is CASSPLTPGLPNEQFF.

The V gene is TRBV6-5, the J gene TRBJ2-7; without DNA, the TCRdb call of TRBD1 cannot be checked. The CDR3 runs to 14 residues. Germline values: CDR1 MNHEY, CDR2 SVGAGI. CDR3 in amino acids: CASRKDIPPYEQYF.

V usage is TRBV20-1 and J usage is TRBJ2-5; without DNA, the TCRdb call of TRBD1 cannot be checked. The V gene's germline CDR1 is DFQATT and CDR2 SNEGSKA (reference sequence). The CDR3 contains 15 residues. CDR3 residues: CSARGVGTRPETQYF.

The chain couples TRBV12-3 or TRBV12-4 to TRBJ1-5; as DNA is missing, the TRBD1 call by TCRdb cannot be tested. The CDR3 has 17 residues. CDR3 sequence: CASSLWSGTGGVQPQHF.

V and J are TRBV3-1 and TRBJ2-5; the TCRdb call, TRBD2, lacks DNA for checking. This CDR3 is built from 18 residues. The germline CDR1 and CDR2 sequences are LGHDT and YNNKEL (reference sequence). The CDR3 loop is CASSQGMSWRKDRETQYF.